This T cell receptor beta chain is from a study of blood T cell repertoires in COVID-19 (TCRdb year 2020). A note on the overall study: Collaborator samples came from the United States, Italy and Spain and covered acute and convalescent phases of COVID-19. The prospective study material was composed of cDNA or gDNA derived from T cells, B-cell-depleted T cells, or PBMCs. Deeply sampled blood TCRbeta repertoires from subjects exposed to, actively infected with, or recovered from COVID-19 were included in the dataset. The repertoires were released in a freely available public database meant as a resource for research on the immune response to SARS-CoV-2. Samples came from the ongoing ImmuneRACE study (first 160 participants) plus 1,254 subjects from 6 global collaborators. The sample metadata nearly always contained a de-identified subject ID, COVID-19 status, age in years and sex. Where available, HLA class I and class II types were taken from metadata supplied by the sample provider and were not determined by assay-based typing. What the authors observed across the whole study: The quantity of clinical and demographic metadata differed by source and by participant and was supplied without curation.

In the germline V gene, CDR1 corresponds to MGHDK and CDR2 to SYGVNS. Ends trimmed: V by 3 bases, J by 1 base; bases unmatched to a gene: 12. CDR3 length: 18 amino acids, cysteine to phenylalanine. Just the 54-base CDR3 DNA is kept, in frame starting at base 1. Participants in the prospective study were enrolled through a virtual design, were aged 18 to 89 years, and lived in roughly 24 United States geographic areas. Cohort assignment in the prospective study relied on participant-reported clinical history from a screening survey and a study questionnaire. Exposed participants were defined as having been in contact with someone with a PCR-confirmed or clinician-diagnosed COVID-19 case within 2 weeks of study entry. Mobile phlebotomists in the prospective study collected whole blood, serum and a nasopharyngeal or oropharyngeal swab from every participant. Additional blood draws and questionnaires over an approximately two-month period could optionally be provided by prospective study participants. Prospective study blood samples were shipped either frozen or at room temperature before DNA extraction.

TCRbeta CDR3 regions were amplified from genomic DNA by means of the immunoSEQ Assay, a bias-controlled multiplex PCR. The authors' analysis ran thus. The number of nucleated cells in each sample was estimated by amplification of reference gene primers within the assay. To quantify the absolute abundance of each unique TCRbeta CDR3 rearrangement, sequence reads were collapsed and filtered. For each sample, productive Simpson clonality was calculated as the square root of Simpson's diversity index across productive rearrangements. TCRdb took over this immuneACCESS table, retaining in-frame rearrangements with V and J assigned. Such tables are incomplete; in checked studies, under half of the missing clones stem from an unresolved V gene, and the remainder is unexplained. V, J and clone size are taken as reported in that table, and D and trimming were inferred from the DNA itself. Across this sample there are 200,000 to 300,000 clones, with 83% seen only once. 3% to 4.5% of the sample rests with the top ten.

Regarding this clone: The antigen it binds to is not known. The sample holds no much larger clone one base away, and base qualities are not on file.

The rearrangement combines TRBV25-1 with TRBJ2-5; 9 bases in the junction line up with TRBD2. The source of this sequence is a woman aged 40 to 50 who had been exposed to COVID-19. What was sequenced was PBMCs or T cells enriched from blood (not recorded which). The nucleotide sequence is TGTGCCAGCAGTGATCCGGGAGCGGGGGGCCATTCCCAAGAGACCCAGTACTTC. This yields the protein CASSDPGAGGHSQETQYF. Joined to the reference TRBV25-1 and TRBJ2-5 proteins, this CDR3 gives the full variable domain: EADIYQTPRYLVIGTGKKITLECSQTMGHDKMYWYQQDPGMELHLIHYSYGVNSTEKGDLSSESTVSRIRTEHFPLTLESARPSHTSQYLCASSDPGAGGHSQETQYFGPGTRLLVL.